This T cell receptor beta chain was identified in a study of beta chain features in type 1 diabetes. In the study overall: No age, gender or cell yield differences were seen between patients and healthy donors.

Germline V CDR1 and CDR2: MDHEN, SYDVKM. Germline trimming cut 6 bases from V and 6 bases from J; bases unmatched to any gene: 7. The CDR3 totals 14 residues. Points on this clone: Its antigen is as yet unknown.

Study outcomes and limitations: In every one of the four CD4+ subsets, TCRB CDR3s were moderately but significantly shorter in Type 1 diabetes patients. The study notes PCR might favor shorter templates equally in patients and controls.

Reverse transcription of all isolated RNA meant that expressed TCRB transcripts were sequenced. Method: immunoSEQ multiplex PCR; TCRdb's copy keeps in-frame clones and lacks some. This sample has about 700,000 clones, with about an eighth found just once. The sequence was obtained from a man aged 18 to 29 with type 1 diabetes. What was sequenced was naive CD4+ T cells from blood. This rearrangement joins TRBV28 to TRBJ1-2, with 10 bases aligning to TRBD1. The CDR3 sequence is CASRGTGEYNGYTF. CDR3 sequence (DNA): TGTGCCAGCAGGGGGACAGGGGAATATAATGGCTACACCTTC.